The 11 T cell receptor beta chains listed next were all sequenced from one sample in a study of T cell repertoires in cytomegalovirus infection. TCRdb reanalysed the reads using MiXCR and keeps one entry per CDR3 protein. This table has 97,000 or so distinct CDR3 sequences, 15% to 20% appearing once. Source material: PBMCs. The source of these receptors is a human donor in good health (CMV status not recorded). Some clones in this sample may be carry-over from other donors' samples.

This clonotype was recorded many times. The chain links TRBV4-1 to TRBJ1-1, with D possibly TRBD1 on 5 matching bases. The CDR3 length is 14 residues. Trimming removed 1 base at V and 4 bases at J, with 10 bases between. Looked up from germline, CDR1 is MGHRA and CDR2 is YSYEKL. CDR3 nucleotide sequence: TGCGCCAGCAGCCAAGTTCCTAGGGGCACTGAAGCTTTCTTT. Protein sequence: CASSQVPRGTEAFF.

As regards this clonotype: With a much larger clone just one base away, this may be a read error. The CDR3 loop reads CASSLVTGVSGNTIYF. The CDR3 coding sequence is TGTGCCAGCAGTTTAGTGACAGGCGTTTCTGGAAACACCATATATTTT. The rearrangement uses TRBV28 and TRBJ1-3, with TRBD1 as a possible D gene (6 bases). The CDR3 loop spans 16 amino acids. Germline V gene sequence: CDR1 MDHEN, CDR2 SYDVKM. Between the trimmed V and J ends, which lost 2 bases and 1 base, there was a span of 12 bases.

This chain joins TRBV7-9 and TRBJ1-4, with D unresolved. Per the germline V gene, CDR1 is SEHNR and CDR2 is FQNEAQ (reference sequence). The V gene lost 5 bases and the J gene lost 9 bases, with 7 bases spanning the gap. CDR3 length: 11 residues. In DNA, the CDR3 is TGTGCCAGCAGCCCCAGAAAAAAACTGTTTTTT. This encodes CASSPRKKLFF.

This clonotype was detected ten times or more. The J gene is TRBJ2-7, the V gene TRBV5-1; 9 bases line up with TRBD1. The CDR3 is 14 residues long. Germline V lookup: CDR1 SGHRS, CDR2 YFSETQ. V was pared by 4 bases and J by 3 bases, with 5 bases of the junction left unmatched. The chain's CDR3 is CASSPGQGVYEQYF. Here the CDR3 DNA reads TGCGCCAGCAGCCCGGGACAGGGCGTCTACGAGCAGTACTTC.

The chain recombines TRBV2 with TRBJ2-7; a possible D gene is TRBD1 (6 bases). Germline lookup yields CDR1 SNHLY and CDR2 FYNNEI. The length of the CDR3 is 14 residues. Trimming pared 6 bases from V and 0 bases from J, leaving 12 bases between. In DNA form, the CDR3 reads TGTGCCAGCAGGGAACAGGGCAACTCCTACGAGCAGTACTTC. Its protein is CASREQGNSYEQYF. Variable domain in full (rest from reference TRBV2 and TRBJ2-7): EPEVTQTPSHQVTQMGQEVILRCVPISNHLYFYWYRQILGQKVEFLVSFYNNEISEKSEIFDDQFSVERPDGSNFTLKIRSTKLEDSAMYFCASREQGNSYEQYFGPGTRLTVT.

This rearrangement joins TRBV30 to TRBJ2-1; 9 bases are shared with TRBD1. V was pared by 5 bases and J by 11 bases, with 16 bases of the junction left unmatched. This CDR3 has 15 residues. The germline gives CDR1 GTSNPN, CDR2 SVGIG (reference sequence). Written as DNA, the CDR3 is TGTGCCTGGGGGGGTCCTACAGGACAGGGGCGAAAGCAGTTCTTC. Translated, it gives CAWGGPTGQGRKQFF.

The chain couples TRBV6-2 or TRBV6-3 to TRBJ2-2, with D tentatively TRBD1 or TRBD2 (6 bases each). The CDR3 runs to 17 residues. Per germline, CDR1 MNHEY and CDR2 SVGEGT. V was shortened by 6 bases and J by 2 bases, with 19 bases between the two germline ends. The CDR3 DNA follows: TGTGCCAGCAGCCTCCTTGGGGGGCCACCTAACACCGGGGAGCTGTTTTTT. Amino acid sequence: CASSLLGGPPNTGELFF.

This chain links TRBV5-4 with TRBJ2-2, with 9 nucleotides matching TRBD1. The junction had 5 bases not matched to a gene; V was cut back by 2 bases and J by 3 bases. The CDR3 runs to 16 residues. Germline V gives CDR1 SGHNT, CDR2 YYREEE (reference sequence). For the CDR3, the DNA is TGTGCCAGCAGCTTACAGGGGGCCCAGTACACCGGGGAGCTGTTTTTT. Protein sequence: CASSLQGAQYTGELFF.

This clonotype was seen at least ten times. This chain connects TRBV7-9 to TRBJ1-3; 8 nucleotides agree with TRBD1. V lost 5 bases, J lost 0 bases, and 6 bases stayed unmatched. The CDR3 length is 16 residues. CDR1 and CDR2 (germline): SEHNR, FQNEAQ (reference sequence). The CDR3 DNA sequence: TGTGCCAGCAGCCCCAGACAGGGGCCCTCTGGAAACACCATATATTTT. Translated: CASSPRQGPSGNTIYF.

This chain uses TRBV6-6 with TRBJ1-6, with D unresolved. Germline V gene data show CDR1 as MNHNY and CDR2 as SVGAGI (reference sequence). The CDR3 is made up of 19 amino acids. The germline V and J ends were trimmed by 0 bases and 0 bases, with 15 bases remaining between them. CDR3 sequence reads: CASSYSLTTVSSYNSPLHF. The DNA for the CDR3 is TGTGCCAGCAGTTACTCGTTAACGACGGTGAGCTCCTATAATTCACCCCTCCACTTT.

This clonotype was observed a handful of times. The V gene is TRBV2, the J gene TRBJ1-1; D is unresolved. The CDR3 runs 13 residues. Trimming shortened V by 1 base and J by 3 bases, and 6 bases separated the two germline ends. Germline values: CDR1 SNHLY, CDR2 FYNNEI. The CDR3: CASSEDRDTEAFF. CDR3 nucleotides: TGTGCCAGCAGTGAAGACCGGGACACTGAAGCTTTCTTT. Based on the CDR3 plus reference TRBV2 and TRBJ1-1, the full variable domain is EPEVTQTPSHQVTQMGQEVILRCVPISNHLYFYWYRQILGQKVEFLVSFYNNEISEKSEIFDDQFSVERPDGSNFTLKIRSTKLEDSAMYFCASSEDRDTEAFFGQGTRLTVV.